These 13 T cell receptor beta chains were sequenced from one sample in a study of glioma-infiltrating T cells after dendritic cell vaccination. Profiling relied on immunoSEQ multiplex PCR, and the TCRdb table lists in-frame clones only, not all of them. The sample has about 3,100 clones, 75% to 80% seen once. The specimen comprised tumor tissue, sampled before dendritic cell vaccination. Every receptor here comes from a human donor with glioblastoma.

J is TRBJ2-4 and V is TRBV28; TRBD1 matches 7 bases. CDR3 length: 17 amino acids. Unmatched junction bases numbered 13, after V lost 5 bases and J lost 3 bases. Germline-derived CDR1 and CDR2 are MDHEN and SYDVKM. The CDR3 coding sequence is TGTGCCAGCAGTCCTCCCCTCAGGGGGTTGGACAAAAACATTCAGTACTTC. Protein product: CASSPPLRGLDKNIQYF.

V usage is TRBV4-3 and J usage is TRBJ2-3; 8 bases agree with TRBD2. The germline gives CDR1 LGHNA, CDR2 YSLEER. The CDR3 contains 17 residues. The trim removed 0 bases at V and 5 bases at J, leaving 10 bases unmatched. CDR3 nucleotides: TGCGCCAGCAGCCAAGATCTTGCGGGGGGACCGGGAGATACGCAGTATTTT. It yields the protein CASSQDLAGGPGDTQYF.

This clone showed up just once. J is TRBJ2-3 and V is TRBV5-1; TRBD2 aligns across 8 bases. The CDR3 is made up of 15 amino acids. The V gene's germline CDR1 is SGHRS and CDR2 YFSETQ. Trimming removed 4 bases from V and 6 bases from J; junction bases left unmatched: 10. In nucleotides, the CDR3 is TGCGCCAGCAGCCCGGGACTAGTTCCCCCGGATACGCAGTATTTT. Translated: CASSPGLVPPDTQYF.

The sample holds one count of this clone. J is TRBJ2-7 and V is TRBV6-4, with TRBD1 matching 10 bases. CDR1 is MRHNA, CDR2 SNTAGT, per germline. The trim removed 5 bases at V and 3 bases at J, leaving 4 bases unmatched. This CDR3 region has 14 residues. This CDR3 is CASSTGQGDYEQYF. DNA for the CDR3: TGTGCCAGCAGTACCGGACAGGGGGACTACGAGCAGTACTTC.

V gene TRBV2 combines with J gene TRBJ2-2, with TRBD2 matching over 10 bases. V shed 4 bases, J shed 2 bases, and the junction held 13 bases outside the gene matches. The germline V gene has CDR1 SNHLY and CDR2 FYNNEI. The CDR3 sequence is 19 residues long. The DNA of the CDR3 is TGTGCCAGCAGTGGACCAGGGTTTCTAGCGGGGGCAAACACCGGGGAGCTGTTTTTT. As protein: CASSGPGFLAGANTGELFF.

The chain has TRBV4-3 and TRBJ2-1; the match to TRBD2 covers 10 bases. This CDR3 spans 16 amino acids. J gave up 4 bases and V 5 bases, and 8 bases lay outside the gene matches. The V gene's germline CDR1 is LGHNA and CDR2 YSLEER. The CDR3 region has the DNA TGCGCCAGCAGCGCGCAGCTAGCGGGGGATTACAATGAGCAGTTCTTC. Amino acids: CASSAQLAGDYNEQFF.

The rearrangement uses TRBV6-1 and TRBJ2-1; possible D gene TRBD2, 6 bases. This CDR3 spans 14 amino acids. With 6 bases removed from V and 6 bases from J, the gap between germline ends came to 15 bases. Germline CDR1 and CDR2: MNHNS and SASEGT. The CDR3 reads CASRAGTPSNEQFF. CDR3 DNA: TGTGCCAGCAGGGCGGGGACCCCCAGCAATGAGCAGTTCTTC.

The chain employs TRBV11-3 and TRBJ2-5; D may be TRBD2 (5 bases). The germline V gene encodes CDR1 SGHNT and CDR2 YENEEA. The CDR3 is made up of 15 amino acids. The V and J ends lost 1 base and 4 bases respectively, with 13 bases between them. The CDR3 region has the DNA TGTGCCAGCAGCTTAGTGCGTAGCGTAGCAGAGACCCAGTACTTC. This gives the protein CASSLVRSVAETQYF.

The chain employs TRBV7-9 and TRBJ1-2, with a tentative D call TRBD1 (6 bases). CDR3 size: 15 residues. Germline CDR1 and CDR2: SEHNR and FQNEAQ (reference sequence). V lost 1 base to trimming and J lost 4 bases, with 13 bases between them. CDR3 residues: CASSLGGTGFYGYTF. Written as DNA, the CDR3 is TGTGCCAGCAGCTTAGGAGGTACAGGGTTCTATGGCTACACCTTC.

This clone was seen only a few times. The chain couples TRBV11-2 to TRBJ2-2; possibly TRBD1 for D (6 bases). The V gene's germline CDR1 is SGHAT and CDR2 FQNNGV. V gave up 5 bases and J gave up 5 bases, with 15 bases separating them. The CDR3 spans 15 residues. CDR3 residues: CASSLNRDLTGELFF. The CDR3 DNA reads as TGTGCCAGCAGCCTAAACAGGGATCTTACCGGGGAGCTGTTTTTT.

This clone appeared once. The chain joins TRBV5-4 to TRBJ1-6; D is perhaps TRBD1 (6 bases). Germline CDR1 is SGHNT and CDR2 is YYREEE (reference sequence). V dropped 0 bases and J dropped 7 bases, with 8 bases sitting between them. This CDR3 spans 14 amino acids. The CDR3 DNA follows: TGTGCCAGCAGCTTGGAACAGGGAAATTCACCCCTCCACTTT. Amino acid sequence: CASSLEQGNSPLHF.

The CDR3 DNA sequence: TGTGCCTGGAGTGATACAGTAACTAACTATGGCTACACCTTC. It is translated as CAWSDTVTNYGYTF. The chain combines TRBV30 with TRBJ1-2, with D hard to call. The V and J ends lost 1 base and 0 bases respectively, with 9 bases between them. The CDR3 covers 14 residues. The V gene's germline CDR1 is GTSNPN and CDR2 SVGIG (reference sequence).

The chain joins TRBV4-2 to TRBJ2-1, with a possible D match to TRBD2 (6 bases). V dropped 0 bases and J dropped 6 bases, with 15 bases sitting between them. Germline CDR1 is LGHNA and CDR2 is YNFKEQ. The CDR3 contains 16 residues. DNA of the CDR3: TGTGCCAGCAGCCAAGACCCCGGAGGGACCGGCAATGAGCAGTTCTTC. It translates to CASSQDPGGTGNEQFF.